This is a list of T cell receptor beta chains from one sample in a study of CD8+CD57+ T cells in acquired aplastic anemia. TCRdb re-analysed the reads in MiXCR, keeping a single row per CDR3 protein. The sample contains about 200,000 distinct CDR3 sequences, under 55% of which appear only once. The source material was sorted CD4+, CD8+, or CD8+CD57+ T cells (not recorded which) from PBMCs. Source of these receptors: a human donor with aplastic anemia. Each CDR3 is given without its conserved first and last residue. A D gene is named only where the DNA matches it firmly.

D | length | V | CDR3
. | 15 | TRBV10-3 | AIDQGGASSSTDTQY
. | 14 | TRBV5-6 | ASSQDPRTRNFEQY
. | 12 | TRBV7-3 | ASSLSGAGDTQY
TRBD2 | 13 | TRBV7-8 | ASSTPGLAPYEQY
TRBD1 | 12 | TRBV20-1 | SASGTGLNYGYT
. | 11 | TRBV2 | ATTTGFNSPLH
TRBD2 | 14 | TRBV15 | ATSSRTSGGMNEQF
TRBD2 | 14 | TRBV24-1 | ATSDPTSGGADEQF
. | 13 | TRBV19 | ASSMGVEGNQPQH
. | 12 | TRBV19 | ASSIGREDYEQY
. | 11 | TRBV2 | ASKTDGGYEQY
. | 15 | TRBV25-1 | ASSRTTGISAQDTQY
TRBD2 | 15 | TRBV19 | ASSIGATSGGQETQY
. | 12 | TRBV9 | ASSVSPEFYGYT
. | 11 | TRBV7-2 | ASNRRQDDEQY
. | 11 | TRBV19 | ASAADWDSPLH
TRBD1 | 13 | TRBV5-1 | ASSGQGVGDEKLF
. | 12 | TRBV5-1 | ASSLVSGQETQY
TRBD2 | 12 | TRBV4-1 | ASSQVAGGYSQY
TRBD1 | 12 | TRBV20-1 | SATDRGNNSPLH
. | 13 | TRBV11-3 | ASSSGGLRGNEQF
. | 12 | TRBV7-9 | ASSTTGKHNEQY
TRBD2 | 15 | TRBV20-1 | SARESTSGSFYNEQF
. | 14 | TRBV10-3 | AISESTTKGSNTIY
TRBD2 | 13 | TRBV24-1 | ATSSPGLAYNEQF
TRBD1 | 12 | TRBV7-2 | ASSQGQIQETQY
TRBD2 | 12 | TRBV2 | ASSSLTSGGSRM
TRBD1 | 11 | TRBV19 | ASSRNRGYEQY
. | 11 | TRBV25-1 | ASSEYTEYEQY
. | 10 | TRBV7-6 | ASSLGSGELF
. | 16 | TRBV29-1 | SVAGCASKVGQIEKLF
TRBD1 | 13 | TRBV7-9 | ASSLPPGQFDEQY
. | 13 | TRBV7-3 | ASSSPEQGRGTQH
TRBD2 | 15 | TRBV12-3/TRBV12-4 | ASSPPPGLAGEDEQF
. | 13 | TRBV4-1 | ASSPGTSLTDTQY
TRBD1 | 14 | TRBV3-1 | ASSDRTGLSNQPQH
. | 8 | TRBV20-1 | SAWTVTQY
. | 13 | TRBV2 | ASGRSGDSNQPQH
TRBD1 | 11 | TRBV20-1 | SAWDSPNSPLH
TRBD2 | 13 | TRBV5-4 | ASSLSAGVQETQY
TRBD1 | 11 | TRBV20-1 | SAKDRENSPLH